The rows below give T cell receptor beta chains drawn from one sample of a study of patients and donors after allogeneic stem cell transplantation. A single record per CDR3 protein comes from TCRdb applying MiXCR to the RT-PCR reads. Among fewer than 75,000 distinct CDR3 sequences, around 27% were seen once, and the ten largest hold around a quarter. Sequencing was carried out using blood, either unsorted or a sorted T cell fraction (not recorded which). The source of these receptors is a human donor who was either an allogeneic HSCT recipient or a stem cell or donor lymphocyte infusion donor (not recorded which). It is not recorded whose cells these are; they may come from a transplant donor. Both conserved end residues are part of each CDR3. A D gene is named only where the DNA matches it firmly. A clone size is listed for some rows: how often the clone was seen (once, few, many), or a class if it is expanded.

TRBV2,TRBJ2-3,13,.,.,TGTGCCAGCAGTGGACAGGTCACAGATACGCAGTATTTT,CASSGQVTDTQYF
TRBV9,TRBJ2-7,15,.,TRBD1,TGTGCCAGCAGCGTGACGACAGGGGGCGTCTACGAGCAGTACTTC,CASSVTTGGVYEQYF
TRBV7-9,TRBJ1-5,15,.,TRBD1,TGTGCCAGCAGCTTAAGTAGGGGGCTGCCTCAGCCCCAGCATTTT,CASSLSRGLPQPQHF
TRBV12-3/TRBV12-4,TRBJ2-7,13,few,.,TGTGCCAGCAGTTTAGCGGTCCTATACGAGCAGTACTTC,CASSLAVLYEQYF
TRBV5-1,TRBJ1-5,15,many,.,TGCGCCAGCAGCTCAGATCCTGGTGGCAATCAGCCCCAGCATTTT,CASSSDPGGNQPQHF
TRBV7-2,TRBJ2-1,13,.,.,TGTGCCAGCAGGGGCGTTGTTGGCAATGAGCAGTTCTTC,CASRGVVGNEQFF
TRBV28,TRBJ2-3,16,.,TRBD2,TGTGCCAGCAGGGGGACTAGCGGGAGGTTAACAGATACGCAGTATTTT,CASRGTSGRLTDTQYF
TRBV5-1,TRBJ1-3,15,.,.,TGCGCCAGCAGCTTGGACGGGAATCCTGGAAACACCATATATTTT,CASSLDGNPGNTIYF
TRBV20-1,TRBJ1-5,17,.,.,TGCAGTGCTAGAGATCTAAAGTCCCCTCATAGCAATCAGCCCCAGCATTTT,CSARDLKSPHSNQPQHF
TRBV7-9,TRBJ2-5,11,.,TRBD1,TGTGCCAGCGGACAGGGAGAGACCCAGTACTTC,CASGQGETQYF
TRBV29-1,TRBJ2-3,16,.,.,TGCAGCGTTGAAGATCTTGGGGGACGGGTCACAGATACGCAGTATTTT,CSVEDLGGRVTDTQYF
TRBV25-1,TRBJ1-2,19,.,TRBD1,TGTGCCAGCAGTGAATATCGCTGGGACAGGGGGCGCCCCAGAGAAGGCTACACCTTC,CASSEYRWDRGRPREGYTF
TRBV6-2/TRBV6-3,TRBJ2-1,14,.,.,TGTGCCAGCAGTTCGCTAGGGGGATACAATGAGCAGTTCTTC,CASSSLGGYNEQFF
TRBV12-5,TRBJ2-2,15,.,TRBD2,TGTGCTAGTGACTGGACTAGCGGGAACACCGGGGAGCTGTTTTTT,CASDWTSGNTGELFF
TRBV7-9,TRBJ2-4,12,few,.,TGTGCCAGCTCGGGCTGGGAGAACATTCAGTACTTC,CASSGWENIQYF
TRBV5-1,TRBJ1-1,13,many,.,TGCGCCAGCAGCAAGGACAGGAACACTGAAGCTTTCTTT,CASSKDRNTEAFF
TRBV3-1,TRBJ2-1,12,.,.,TGTGCCAGCAGCCCGAGGGGCGATGAGCAGTTCTTC,CASSPRGDEQFF
TRBV7-9,TRBJ2-7,16,.,TRBD2,TGTGCCAGCAGCTTAGCGCTAGGTCAGACTAGCGACGAGCAGTACTTC,CASSLALGQTSDEQYF
TRBV6-2/TRBV6-3,TRBJ2-7,13,.,.,TGTGCCAGCAGTTACGGGGCCCACTACGAGCAGTACTTC,CASSYGAHYEQYF
TRBV20-1,TRBJ1-5,13,few,.,TGCAGTGCTAGAGATCAAATCCATCAGCCCCAGCATTTT,CSARDQIHQPQHF
TRBV4-1,TRBJ2-7,16,few,TRBD2,TGCGCCAGCAGCCCGTCTAGCGGGGGAAGCTCCTACGAGCAGTACTTC,CASSPSSGGSSYEQYF
TRBV3-1,TRBJ2-3,14,few,TRBD1,TGTGCCAGCAGCGTTCGACAGGGAAGAGATACGCAGTATTTT,CASSVRQGRDTQYF
TRBV7-9,TRBJ1-1,16,few,.,TGTGCCAGCAGCTTAGTTGTGGGAGGGTCGTACACTGAAGCTTTCTTT,CASSLVVGGSYTEAFF
TRBV27,TRBJ2-1,16,.,TRBD2,TGTGCCAGCAGTTGGATTAGCGGGGCCACCTACAATGAGCAGTTCTTC,CASSWISGATYNEQFF
TRBV12-3/TRBV12-4,TRBJ1-5,14,few,.,TGTGCCAGCAACGAAAGGGGAGGCAATCAGCCCCAGCATTTT,CASNERGGNQPQHF
TRBV6-6,TRBJ2-7,14,few,.,TGTGCCAGCAGTTATCAAAGGCCAAGCTACGAGCAGTACTTC,CASSYQRPSYEQYF
TRBV12-3/TRBV12-4,TRBJ1-2,16,.,.,TGTGCCAGCAGCCTTACTACAGGGTTCAATAACTATGGCTACACCTTC,CASSLTTGFNNYGYTF
TRBV6-6,TRBJ1-4,10,few,.,TGTGCCAGCAGTAATGAAAAACTGTTTTTT,CASSNEKLFF
TRBV19,TRBJ1-5,12,few,.,TGTGCCAGTAGTAAGACAGTCGAGCCCCAGCATTTT,CASSKTVEPQHF
TRBV7-2,TRBJ1-2,15,few,TRBD1,TGTGCCAGCAGCCACGGGACAGGGGGGAGCTATGGCTACACCTTC,CASSHGTGGSYGYTF
TRBV27,TRBJ2-1,15,.,.,TGTGCCAGCAGTTTAATAGGGAGCTCCTACAATGAGCAGTTCTTC,CASSLIGSSYNEQFF
TRBV20-1,TRBJ1-2,13,many,.,TGCAGTGTTCGGCAGGGCAAATACTATGGCTACACCTTC,CSVRQGKYYGYTF
TRBV4-2,TRBJ2-1,17,.,TRBD2,TGTGCCAGCAGCCGCCAAGCCGCGGGAGGCGGCTACAATGAGCAGTTCTTC,CASSRQAAGGGYNEQFF
TRBV2,TRBJ1-5,14,many,.,TGTGCCAGCACCGGGTACAGGTCAAATCAGCCCCAGCATTTT,CASTGYRSNQPQHF
TRBV7-2,TRBJ2-1,15,few,TRBD2,TGTGCCAGCAGCTTAGTCGGGGGGGCCTACAATGAGCAGTTCTTC,CASSLVGGAYNEQFF
TRBV12-3/TRBV12-4,TRBJ1-2,11,many,.,TGTGCCAGCAGTTTTGCGGATGGCTACACCTTC,CASSFADGYTF
TRBV18,TRBJ2-5,11,.,.,TGTGCCAGCTCACCCGAAGAGACCCAGTACTTC,CASSPEETQYF
TRBV28,TRBJ2-4,16,few,.,TGTGCCAGCAGTTTTCCCCAGGGGGGAGCCAAAAACATTCAGTACTTC,CASSFPQGGAKNIQYF
TRBV12-3/TRBV12-4,TRBJ1-1,13,.,.,TGTGCCAGCAGTCGGGACTCCAAGGGTGAAGCTTTCTTT,CASSRDSKGEAFF